These 21 T cell receptor beta chains came from one sample sequenced in a study of Tregs in tolerant kidney transplant recipients. Produced via immunoSEQ multiplex PCR; TCRdb's table is partial and in-frame only. The table has approximately 100,000 clones, roughly 93% seen once. Sample: CD4+ T cells from blood, taken before the transplant. Receptors were obtained from a human donor who received a combined kidney and bone marrow transplant.

The V and J genes are TRBV7-2 and TRBJ1-1; 8 bases line up with TRBD1. The length of the CDR3 is 17 residues. Trimming cost V 3 bases and J 4 bases; bases outside gene matches: 13. Germline V lookup: CDR1 SGHTA, CDR2 FQGNSA. The CDR3 reads CASSFGQGGLGSTEAFF. CDR3 coding DNA: TGTGCCAGCAGCTTCGGACAGGGAGGGTTAGGAAGCACTGAAGCTTTCTTT.

V is TRBV11-3 and J is TRBJ2-3; tentatively, D is TRBD1 (5 bases). The V and J ends lost 6 bases and 3 bases respectively, with 19 bases between them. Germline V CDR1 and CDR2: SGHNT, YENEEA. The CDR3 sequence is 16 residues long. In DNA, the CDR3 is TGTGCCAGCAGTCTCCTCGGCAGGGATGGGACAGATACGCAGTATTTT. This encodes CASSLLGRDGTDTQYF.

V gene TRBV9 combines with J gene TRBJ2-2; possibly TRBD1 for D (6 bases). The CDR3 spans 15 residues. Per the germline V gene, CDR1 is SGDLS and CDR2 is YYNGEE. Trimming took 3 bases from V and 0 from J, leaving 9 bases between them. CDR3 nucleotide sequence: TGTGCCAGCAGCGAGAGGACAGCGAACACCGGGGAGCTGTTTTTT. This gives the protein CASSERTANTGELFF.

The chain couples TRBV15 to TRBJ1-5; D is uncertain. The V and J ends lost 5 bases and 0 bases respectively, with 5 bases between them. The germline V gene has CDR1 LNHNV and CDR2 YYDKDF (reference sequence). The CDR3 runs to 13 residues. CDR3 region: CATSLSSNQPQHF. In DNA, the CDR3 is TGTGCCACCAGCCTGAGTAGCAATCAGCCCCAGCATTTT.

The genes are TRBV5-6 and TRBJ1-3; D gene uncertain. The CDR3 length is 18 residues. V was clipped by 4 bases and J by 2 bases, with 22 bases between them. Looked up from germline, CDR1 is SGHDT and CDR2 is YYEEEE. CDR3 sequence reads: CASSPAWFSGWPGNTIYF. CDR3 DNA: TGTGCCAGCAGCCCAGCTTGGTTTTCGGGTTGGCCTGGAAACACCATATATTTT.

The V gene is TRBV4-2, the J gene TRBJ2-3, with TRBD2 matching over 9 bases. Germline CDR1 LGHNA, CDR2 YNFKEQ. V gave up 1 base and J gave up 3 bases; unmatched junction bases: 5. The CDR3 sequence is 16 residues long. The CDR3 is CASSQAKTSGTDTQYF. The DNA of the CDR3 is TGTGCCAGCAGCCAAGCTAAGACTAGCGGTACAGATACGCAGTATTTT.

CDR3 sequence (DNA): TGTGCTAGTGGTTTGGGAACTTTTAGCAATCAGCCCCAGCATTTT. Translation: CASGLGTFSNQPQHF. The chain has TRBV12-5 and TRBJ1-5, with D hard to call. V was shortened by 1 base and J by 0 bases, with 7 bases between the two germline ends. This CDR3 has 15 amino acids. The germline gives CDR1 LGHNT, CDR2 FRNRAP.

The chain employs TRBV6-1 and TRBJ2-7, with D maybe TRBD1 (5 bases). V lost 6 bases, J lost 0 bases, and 15 bases lay in between. This CDR3 is 15 amino acids long. Germline V gene lookup returns CDR1 MNHNS and CDR2 SASEGT. The CDR3 DNA reads as TGTGCCAGCAGGATCGACAGAACAAGCTCCTACGAGCAGTACTTC. The encoded protein is CASRIDRTSSYEQYF.

The chain combines TRBV19 with TRBJ2-1, with 10 bases that match TRBD2. Germline V lookup: CDR1 LNHDA, CDR2 SQIVND (reference sequence). V dropped 2 bases and J dropped 5; count of bases not matched to a gene: 6. The CDR3 contains 16 residues. CDR3 coding DNA: TGTGCCAGTAGTATATCGGCACTAGCGGGAAACAATGAGCAGTTCTTC. This codes for CASSISALAGNNEQFF.

This chain joins TRBV5-1 and TRBJ1-1; no definite D call. Per the germline V gene, CDR1 is SGHRS and CDR2 is YFSETQ. The ends were cut back, 0 bases at V and 8 bases at J, with 5 bases in the middle. The CDR3 totals 11 residues. The CDR3, as DNA: TGCGCCAGCAGCTTGGGGCAAGAAGCTTTCTTT. It codes for CASSLGQEAFF.

This clone was detected once. The chain uses TRBV5-1 and TRBJ2-5, with 9 nucleotides matching TRBD2. There are 16 residues in the CDR3. Losses at the gene ends were 2 bases for V and 5 bases for J; bases not matched to a gene: 10. Germline loops: CDR1 SGHRS, CDR2 YFSETQ. CDR3 loop: CASSFGRGGFGETQYF. The CDR3 DNA is TGCGCCAGCAGCTTCGGGCGGGGGGGCTTCGGGGAGACCCAGTACTTC.

The rearrangement joins TRBV6-1 to TRBJ1-5; perhaps TRBD1 as D (6 bases). Trimming removed 2 bases at V and 4 bases at J, with 6 bases between. The CDR3 consists of 13 residues. Germline CDR1 and CDR2: MNHNS and SASEGT. As DNA, the CDR3 is TGTGCCAGCAGTGAACAGGGGAATCAGCCCCAGCATTTT. Translation gives CASSEQGNQPQHF.

The chain uses TRBV19 and TRBJ2-6, with a weak D call TRBD2 (7 bases). V was trimmed by 1 base and J by 2 bases, leaving 18 bases between them. Germline assignment: CDR1 LNHDA and CDR2 SQIVND (reference sequence). CDR3 length equals 19 residues. This chain's CDR3 is CASSIGSGGFFAGANVLTF. DNA of the CDR3: TGTGCCAGTAGTATAGGTTCGGGGGGCTTTTTTGCTGGGGCCAACGTCCTGACTTTC.

The genes are TRBV29-1 and TRBJ1-1, with TRBD1 identical over 9 bases. Germline-derived CDR1 and CDR2 are SQVTM and ANQGSEA. The V gene end was trimmed by 6 bases and the J gene end by 2 bases; junction bases not matched to a gene: 10. This CDR3 contains 15 residues. CDR3 loop: CSVAGTGGANTEAFF. As DNA, the CDR3 is TGCAGCGTAGCCGGCACAGGGGGCGCCAACACTGAAGCTTTCTTT.

The chain combines TRBV14 with TRBJ2-1, with D possibly being TRBD1 (7 bases). Germline CDR1 and CDR2: SGHDN and FVKESK. V was shortened by 10 bases and J by 8 bases, with 21 bases between the two germline ends. The CDR3 runs 14 residues. The CDR3 nucleotides read TGTGCCAAACGACAGGGAGGTACTTGGGATGAGCAGTTCTTC. It translates to CAKRQGGTWDEQFF.

Notes on this clone: The sample carries other DNA sequences with the same CDR3. This rearrangement joins TRBV28 to TRBJ1-5; possibly TRBD1 for D (6 bases). Germline assignment: CDR1 MDHEN and CDR2 SYDVKM. CDR3 length equals 14 residues. The V gene lost 2 bases and the J gene lost 1 base, with 6 bases spanning the gap. The CDR3, as DNA: TGTGCCAGCAGTTTAGGACAGAGCAATCAGCCCCAGCATTTT. Protein: CASSLGQSNQPQHF.

The genes are TRBV30 and TRBJ2-5; D might be TRBD2 (5 bases). Germline V gene sequence: CDR1 GTSNPN, CDR2 SVGIG (reference sequence). Deletions cut 2 bases from V and 2 bases from J, with 12 bases between. This CDR3 has 14 residues. The CDR3, as DNA: TGTGCCTGGAGTCTCGGGATTCTTCAAGAGACCCAGTACTTC. It yields the protein CAWSLGILQETQYF.

This chain uses TRBV14 with TRBJ2-1; tentatively, D is TRBD2 (5 bases). The CDR3 consists of 15 residues. Germline values: CDR1 SGHDN, CDR2 FVKESK. V lost 4 bases and J 4 bases, leaving 14 bases between the germline ends. This CDR3 is CASSLRTGGYNEQFF. The CDR3 DNA sequence: TGTGCCAGCAGCCTTAGGACTGGTGGTTACAATGAGCAGTTCTTC.

This clone showed up just once. This sequence joins TRBV30 and TRBJ1-2, with a weak D call TRBD1 (6 bases). This CDR3 is built from 12 residues. V lost 4 bases, J lost 2 bases, and 8 bases lay in between. Germline V gene sequence: CDR1 GTSNPN, CDR2 SVGIG (reference sequence). The CDR3 DNA reads TGTGCCTGGACGACAGGAAACTATGGCTACACCTTC. Protein product: CAWTTGNYGYTF.

This rearrangement joins TRBV4-3 to TRBJ1-5, with a tentative D call TRBD1 (6 bases). Germline-derived CDR1 and CDR2 are LGHNA and YSLEER. The V and J ends lost 4 bases and 4 bases respectively, with 14 bases between them. The CDR3 contains 15 residues. The CDR3 is CASSLIFQGNQPQHF. The CDR3 coding sequence is TGCGCCAGCAGCCTAATATTCCAGGGGAATCAGCCCCAGCATTTT.

This chain connects TRBV23-1 to TRBJ1-5; tentatively, D is TRBD1 (5 bases). TRBV23-1 qualifies as an ORF whose function is uncertain. The germline V and J ends were trimmed by 0 bases and 5 bases, with 20 bases remaining between them. The CDR3 runs 18 residues. CDR3 sequence reads: CASSQSPSLQGGHQPQHF. CDR3 in DNA: TGCGCCAGCAGTCAATCACCCTCCTTGCAGGGAGGCCATCAGCCCCAGCATTTT.